This T cell receptor (beta chain) appears in the sequencing data of a study of blood T cell repertoires in COVID-19. About the study: In each case, the material was cDNA or gDNA derived from T cells, B-cell-depleted T cells, or PBMCs.

Generated by immunoSEQ multiplex PCR, the TCRdb table keeps only in-frame clones and is missing some. The table has over 95,000 clones, 80% to 90% seen once; the top ten hold about 3.6%. The CDR3 is 13 amino acids. The germline CDR1 and CDR2 sequences are SGHAT and FQNNGV. Trimming removed 5 bases from V and 1 base from J, with 8 bases in between. The rearrangement links TRBV11-2 to TRBJ1-1; D unclear. This sequence was found in a man aged 40-55 years with acute or convalescent COVID-19. The sequencing sample was made of peripheral blood. The CDR3 spells CASSPQQNTEAFF. The CDR3 region has the DNA TGTGCCAGCAGCCCCCAACAGAACACTGAAGCTTTCTTT.